What follows is one T cell receptor beta chain and its context. Its antigen is not known. These data come from a study of shared clonotypes between healthy human individuals. Across the study: Each donor contributed plates that comprised three CD4 naive, three CD4 memory, two CD8 naive and one CD8 memory. Study-level findings and limits: Sampling covered nothing but blood. Tissue TCR repertoires likely differ from those found in blood. Of the naive CD4 clonotypes, roughly 5.2% were shared across four donors. Across subsets, estimated richness was generally greater for naive than for memory populations.

The CDR3 extends over 13 amino acids. Germline V gene lookup returns CDR1 SGHTA and CDR2 FQGTGA. The germline V and J ends were trimmed by 8 bases and 0 bases, with 11 bases remaining between them. Profiling relied on immunoSEQ multiplex PCR, and the TCRdb table lists in-frame clones only, not all of them. This table holds millions of clones, 93% found once. Specimen: naive CD4+ T cells from PBMCs. Subset: CD45RA+ positively selected. The origin of this receptor is a man younger than 30 in good health. Some clones in this sample may be carry-over from other donors' samples. The chain employs TRBV7-3 and TRBJ2-7; D uncertain. For the CDR3, the DNA is TGTGCCAGCGCGACGGCGAGCTCCTACGAGCAGTACTTC. Its translation is CASATASSYEQYF.